Listed here are 8 T cell receptor beta chains from one sample, sequenced in a study of blood T cell repertoires in COVID-19. TCRdb's copy holds only in-frame clones and misses some; the assay was immunoSEQ multiplex PCR. The table records 200,000 to 300,000 clones, approximately 90% of them present only once. Material for sequencing was PBMCs or T cells enriched from blood (not recorded which). The receptor source for this set is a man aged 40-49 years who had recovered from COVID-19.

This chain links TRBV27 with TRBJ1-2; D might be TRBD1 (6 bases). The V end was cut by 5 bases, the J end by 0 bases, with 13 bases between. The germline CDR1 and CDR2 sequences are MNHEY and SMNVEV (reference sequence). This CDR3 is 15 amino acids long. The CDR3 loop reads CASSAHRDTNYGYTF. In DNA, the CDR3 is TGTGCCAGCAGTGCGCACAGGGATACTAACTATGGCTACACCTTC.

This clone has more than one count but fewer than ten. The rearrangement links TRBV7-3 to TRBJ2-1; 12 positions match TRBD2. The ends lost 5 bases at V and 7 bases at J; junction bases unmatched: 6. The CDR3 runs to 15 residues. CDR1 SGHTA and CDR2 FQGTGA come from the germline V gene. CDR3 bases: TGTGCCAGCAGCCCCTGGACTAGCGGGGTGAATGAGCAGTTCTTC. The encoded protein is CASSPWTSGVNEQFF.

The chain has TRBV15 and TRBJ1-4; perhaps TRBD1 as D (6 bases). Trimming shortened V by 3 bases and J by 1 base, and 6 bases separated the two germline ends. The CDR3 spans 14 residues. The germline V gene encodes CDR1 LNHNV and CDR2 YYDKDF (reference sequence). Written as DNA, the CDR3 is TGTGCCACCAGCAGGGACAGAACTAATGAAAAACTGTTTTTT. This codes for CATSRDRTNEKLFF.

V and J are TRBV5-1 and TRBJ1-1; the D is unclear. Germline V gene sequence: CDR1 SGHRS, CDR2 YFSETQ. Trimming left V 0 bases short and J 1 base short, with 7 bases between. CDR3 length: 14 residues. The CDR3 DNA reads TGCGCCAGCAGCTTGGCCCCGGGGAACACTGAAGCTTTCTTT. Its translation: CASSLAPGNTEAFF.

J is TRBJ2-3 and V is TRBV6-5; D ambiguous. Germline V lookup: CDR1 MNHEY, CDR2 SVGAGI. V was pared by 4 bases and J by 3 bases, with 14 bases between. CDR3 length: 15 amino acids. CDR3 region: CASSSPSAPTDTQYF. The CDR3 region has the DNA TGTGCCAGCAGTTCCCCGAGTGCCCCTACAGATACGCAGTATTTT.

This chain joins TRBV6-5 and TRBJ2-1; maybe TRBD1 (6 bases). The CDR3 spans 15 residues. CDR1 MNHEY and CDR2 SVGAGI come from the germline V gene. Trimming took off 0 bases at V and 7 bases at J, with 13 bases between the two ends. CDR3: CASSYSGAGRNEQFF. DNA for the CDR3: TGTGCCAGCAGTTACTCGGGGGCAGGGAGAAATGAGCAGTTCTTC.

The CDR3 loop is CASKAWGGVYGYTF. CDR3 in DNA: TGTGCCAGTAAGGCTTGGGGAGGAGTCTATGGCTACACCTTC. This rearrangement joins TRBV6-5 to TRBJ1-2; D gene uncertain. The CDR3 is 14 amino acids. The V and J ends lost 9 bases and 4 bases respectively, with 18 bases between them. CDR1 and CDR2 from the germline V gene are MNHEY and SVGAGI.

This chain links TRBV5-5 with TRBJ1-1; D gene uncertain. Germline values: CDR1 SGHKS, CDR2 YYEKEE (reference sequence). This CDR3 has 16 residues. V dropped 0 bases and J dropped 4 bases, with 16 bases sitting between them. The CDR3 spells CASSLVSGYVGTEAFF. CDR3 nucleotides: TGTGCCAGCAGCTTGGTCTCGGGGTACGTTGGCACTGAAGCTTTCTTT.